The 17 T cell receptor beta chains below were found in one sample sequenced in a study of sequential checkpoint blockade in melanoma. Stated treatment: randomized to nivolumab then ipilimumab (arm A) or the reverse (arm B). Some clones are missing from TCRdb's copy, which holds only in-frame ones; the method was immunoSEQ multiplex PCR. The data hold roughly 23,000 clones, with around 86% observed a single time. The input for sequencing was CD8+ T cells sorted from blood (inferred from file names), taken from a patient given nivolumab and ipilimumab in sequence. The source of these receptors is a human donor with melanoma.

This clone was counted a few times. The chain recombines TRBV27 with TRBJ1-3, with 7 bases identical to TRBD1. There are 15 residues in the CDR3. Germline V gene sequence: CDR1 MNHEY, CDR2 SMNVEV (reference sequence). V lost 7 bases and J lost 2; bases outside the gene matches: 8. CDR3 loop: CASTERGLPGNTIYF. The CDR3 coding sequence is TGTGCCAGCACCGAAAGGGGGCTCCCTGGAAACACCATATATTTT.

The genes are TRBV4-1 and TRBJ2-7; TRBD1 aligns across 8 bases. V shed 4 bases, J shed 2 bases, and the junction held 7 bases outside the gene matches. CDR1 is MGHRA and CDR2 is YSYEKL in the germline V gene. The CDR3 spans 15 residues. The CDR3 DNA follows: TGCGCCAGCAGCCCCGGACAGGGCCCCACCTACGAGCAGTACTTC. Its protein is CASSPGQGPTYEQYF.

V usage is TRBV5-1 and J usage is TRBJ1-4, with 9 positions matching TRBD1. Germline loops: CDR1 SGHRS, CDR2 YFSETQ. The CDR3 is 14 residues long. V shed 5 bases and J 5 bases; nucleotides not matched to a gene: 4. The CDR3 is CASRVDRGNEKLFF. The CDR3 DNA is TGCGCCAGCAGAGTGGACAGGGGAAATGAAAAACTGTTTTTT.

The CDR3: CASSPTSPPGEQFF. For the CDR3, the DNA is TGTGCCAGTAGCCCCACTAGCCCTCCAGGTGAGCAGTTCTTC. This chain links TRBV19 with TRBJ2-1; maybe TRBD2 (6 bases). CDR1 is LNHDA and CDR2 is SQIVND in the germline V gene (reference sequence). V lost 6 bases and J 9 bases, leaving 18 bases between the germline ends. This CDR3 has 14 residues.

This rearrangement joins TRBV2 to TRBJ2-4, with TRBD1 matching over 7 bases. Germline CDR1 reads SNHLY; CDR2 reads FYNNEI. CDR3 size: 18 residues. The V and J ends lost 2 bases and 0 bases, in that order; junction bases with no gene match: 10. The CDR3: CASSETTTGAEAKNIQYF. The CDR3 DNA follows: TGTGCCAGCAGTGAAACTACTACAGGGGCCGAAGCCAAAAACATTCAGTACTTC.

By frequency in the sample, this clone is medium-sized. The chain employs TRBV4-3 and TRBJ2-7, with D maybe TRBD2 (5 bases). Germline V CDR1 and CDR2: LGHNA, YSLEER. The germline V and J ends were trimmed by 1 base and 12 bases, with 16 bases remaining between them. The CDR3 is 13 amino acids. As DNA, the CDR3 is TGCGCCAGCAGCCAAGCCCCCCAGCGGATGCGGTACTTC. Its translation: CASSQAPQRMRYF.

V and J are TRBV27 and TRBJ2-7; 8 nucleotides line up with TRBD1. CDR3 size: 12 residues. Trimming took 6 bases from V and 3 from J; bases not matched to a gene: 1. CDR1 is MNHEY and CDR2 is SMNVEV in the germline V gene (reference sequence). The CDR3 loop reads CASSGQGYEQYF. In DNA form, the CDR3 reads TGTGCCAGCAGCGGACAGGGCTACGAGCAGTACTTC.

The chain uses TRBV30 and TRBJ1-1; unclear D gene. The CDR3 length is 13 residues. Between the trimmed V and J ends, which lost 5 bases and 5 bases, there was a span of 15 bases. Germline-derived CDR1 and CDR2 are GTSNPN and SVGIG (reference sequence). DNA for the CDR3: TGTGCCTGGGGGCCGGACTTTGGTACTGAAGCTTTCTTT. Its protein product is CAWGPDFGTEAFF.

This clone was seen a single time. CDR3 DNA: TGTGCCAGCAGTGAAGTCCGGTACAGGGGGACGAACACCGGGGAGCTGTTTTTT. Its protein product is CASSEVRYRGTNTGELFF. The chain is built from TRBV6-4 and TRBJ2-2, with 8 bases matching TRBD1. V lost 3 bases, J lost 0 bases, and 9 bases stayed unmatched. The CDR3 is 18 residues long. The germline V gene encodes CDR1 MRHNA and CDR2 SNTAGT.

V gene TRBV5-1 combines with J gene TRBJ2-1, with TRBD1 identical over 9 bases. With V trimmed by 0 bases and J by 5 bases, 18 bases remained unmatched. The CDR3 spans 20 residues. Looked up from germline, CDR1 is SGHRS and CDR2 is YFSETQ. CDR3 protein: CASSLVGQGKSLLYHNEQFF. As DNA, the CDR3 is TGCGCCAGCAGCTTGGTAGGACAGGGGAAAAGTCTCCTCTATCACAATGAGCAGTTCTTC.

V gene TRBV6-5 combines with J gene TRBJ1-5; 7 bases fit TRBD1. The CDR3 is 14 residues long. J was trimmed by 4 bases and V by 2 bases; bases with no gene match: 2. The germline CDR1 and CDR2 sequences are MNHEY and SVGAGI. DNA of the CDR3: TGTGCCAGCAGTTACGCAGGGGGGAATCAGCCCCAGCATTTT. Protein product: CASSYAGGNQPQHF.

The chain employs TRBV5-1 and TRBJ2-1, with TRBD2 matching over 12 bases. The length of the CDR3 is 13 residues. Germline trimming cut 3 bases from V and 12 bases from J; bases unmatched to any gene: 4. Germline V CDR1 and CDR2: SGHRS, YFSETQ. CDR3 region: CASSWTSGDPQFF. CDR3 nucleotide sequence: TGCGCCAGCAGCTGGACTAGCGGGGACCCGCAGTTCTTC.

In its sample, this clone was seen a few times. The rearrangement joins TRBV10-3 to TRBJ2-7, with 7 bases matching TRBD1. J lost 4 bases, V lost 4 bases, and 7 bases had no gene match. CDR3 size: 14 residues. Germline V gives CDR1 ENHRY, CDR2 SYGVKD. The CDR3 coding sequence is TGTGCCATCAGTGGGAACAGGGGAGTATACGAGCAGTACTTC. Residues: CAISGNRGVYEQYF.

The chain joins TRBV6-5 to TRBJ2-7; tentative D call: TRBD2 (7 bases). This CDR3 contains 14 residues. Trimming pared 2 bases from V and 5 bases from J, leaving 13 bases between. Germline-derived CDR1 and CDR2 are MNHEY and SVGAGI. The CDR3 spells CASSYGGGPHEQYF. In nucleotides, the CDR3 is TGTGCCAGCAGTTACGGGGGGGGCCCCCACGAGCAGTACTTC.

This clone was found a few times. The V gene is TRBV7-9, the J gene TRBJ1-1, with D perhaps matching TRBD1 (5 bases). Germline V gene lookup returns CDR1 SEHNR and CDR2 FQNEAQ (reference sequence). The V gene lost 8 bases and the J gene lost 0 bases, with 13 bases spanning the gap. The CDR3 has 14 residues. This CDR3 reads CASHLDTLNTEAFF. CDR3 nucleotide sequence: TGTGCCAGCCATTTGGACACCTTGAACACTGAAGCTTTCTTT.

The chain combines TRBV7-9 with TRBJ1-2, with D unresolved. CDR3 length equals 11 residues. V lost 4 bases and J lost 7, with 7 bases in between. The germline gives CDR1 SEHNR, CDR2 FQNEAQ (reference sequence). The CDR3 coding sequence is TGTGCCAGCAGCTCGTCCAGTGGCTACACCTTC. Its protein is CASSSSSGYTF.

This chain joins TRBV6-1 and TRBJ2-7; TRBD2 aligns across 8 bases. Germline V lookup: CDR1 MNHNS, CDR2 SASEGT. The junction had 6 bases not matched to a gene; V was cut back by 8 bases and J by 6 bases. This CDR3 region has 12 residues. The CDR3 reads CASRLAMGEQYF. As DNA, the CDR3 is TGTGCCAGCCGACTAGCGATGGGCGAGCAGTACTTC.